This T cell receptor beta chain came from a study of PD-L1 blockade in urothelial cancer. About the research overall: The patients first took atezolizumab in about 2014, receiving 1,200 mg intravenously every 3 weeks. Patients arrived having already received 0 to 3 prior chemotherapy regimens. Once treatment had started, blood was analyzed at 3 weeks (second dose) and again at 6 weeks.

CDR1 is SGHRS and CDR2 is YFSETQ in the germline V gene. Trimming cost V 3 bases and J 4 bases; bases outside gene matches: 12. This CDR3 contains 16 residues. Study-wide findings and caveats: Patients who had durable benefit saw their tumor-associated blood clones expand more at 3 weeks.

Time point in this sample: pretreatment peripheral blood. Clones were sequenced by immunoSEQ multiplex PCR, and TCRdb holds only the in-frame ones, with some missing. The sample lists under 70,000 clones, 85% seen once, with 15% to 19% in the top ten. As regards this clone: The antigen is unknown.

This chain connects TRBV5-1 to TRBJ1-1, with TRBD1 matching over 7 bases. This material consisted of PBMCs, taken around atezolizumab (anti-PD-L1) treatment. This sequence originates from a man between 65 and 85 years old with urothelial cancer. The CDR3 sequence is CASSSLGQAQGTEAFF. DNA of the CDR3: TGCGCCAGCAGCTCACTTGGACAGGCCCAGGGCACTGAAGCTTTCTTT.